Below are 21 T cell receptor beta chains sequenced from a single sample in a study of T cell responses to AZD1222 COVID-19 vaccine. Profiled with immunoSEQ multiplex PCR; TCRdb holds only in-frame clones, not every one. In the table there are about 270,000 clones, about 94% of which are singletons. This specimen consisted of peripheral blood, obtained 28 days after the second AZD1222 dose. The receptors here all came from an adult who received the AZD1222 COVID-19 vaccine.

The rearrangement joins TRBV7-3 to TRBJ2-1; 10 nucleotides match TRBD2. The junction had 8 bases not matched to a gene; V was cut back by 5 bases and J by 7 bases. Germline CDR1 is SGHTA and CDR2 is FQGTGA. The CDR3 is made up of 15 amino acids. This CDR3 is CASSPGAGGHNEQFF. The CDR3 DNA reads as TGTGCCAGCAGCCCGGGAGCGGGGGGGCATAATGAGCAGTTCTTC.

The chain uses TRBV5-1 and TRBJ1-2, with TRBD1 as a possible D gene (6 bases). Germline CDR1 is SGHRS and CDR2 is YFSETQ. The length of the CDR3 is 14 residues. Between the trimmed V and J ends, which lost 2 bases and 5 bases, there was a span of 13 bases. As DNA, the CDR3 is TGCGCCAGCAGCTTCGACAGGAGTTCTTATGGCTACACCTTC. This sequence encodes CASSFDRSSYGYTF.

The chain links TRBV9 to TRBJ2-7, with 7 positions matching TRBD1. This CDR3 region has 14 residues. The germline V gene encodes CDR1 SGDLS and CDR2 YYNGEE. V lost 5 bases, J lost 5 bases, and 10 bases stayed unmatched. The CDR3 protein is CASSLRDSPDEQYF. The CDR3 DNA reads TGTGCCAGCAGTCTCCGGGACAGCCCGGACGAGCAGTACTTC.

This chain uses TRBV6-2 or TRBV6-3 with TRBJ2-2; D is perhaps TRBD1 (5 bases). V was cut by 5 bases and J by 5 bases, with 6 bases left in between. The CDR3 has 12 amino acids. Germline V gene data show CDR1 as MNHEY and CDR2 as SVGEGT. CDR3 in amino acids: CASSQGTGELFF. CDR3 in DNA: TGTGCCAGCAGTCAGGGAACCGGGGAGCTGTTTTTT.

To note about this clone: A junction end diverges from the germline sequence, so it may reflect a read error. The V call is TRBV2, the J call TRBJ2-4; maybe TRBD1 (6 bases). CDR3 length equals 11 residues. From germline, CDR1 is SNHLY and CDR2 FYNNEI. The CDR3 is CASRGAGPYFF. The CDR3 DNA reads TGTGCCAGCAGGGGGGCAGGGCCTTATTTCTTC.

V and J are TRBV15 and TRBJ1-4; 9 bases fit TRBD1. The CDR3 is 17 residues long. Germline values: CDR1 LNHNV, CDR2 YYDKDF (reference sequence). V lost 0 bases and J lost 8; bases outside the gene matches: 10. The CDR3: CATSRERWGQGYEKLFF. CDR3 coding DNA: TGTGCCACCAGCAGAGAGAGGTGGGGACAGGGTTACGAAAAACTGTTTTTT.

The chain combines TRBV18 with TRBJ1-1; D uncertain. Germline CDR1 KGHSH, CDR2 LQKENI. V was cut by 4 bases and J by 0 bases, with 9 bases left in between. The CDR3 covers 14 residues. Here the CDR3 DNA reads TGTGCCAGCTCACTATTCCAAATGAACACTGAAGCTTTCTTT. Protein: CASSLFQMNTEAFF.

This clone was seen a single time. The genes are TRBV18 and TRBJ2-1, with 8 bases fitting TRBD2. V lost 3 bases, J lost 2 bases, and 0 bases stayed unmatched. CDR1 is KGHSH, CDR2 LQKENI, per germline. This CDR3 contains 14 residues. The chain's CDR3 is CASSPGLAYNEQFF. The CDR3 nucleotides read TGTGCCAGCTCACCGGGACTAGCCTACAATGAGCAGTTCTTC.

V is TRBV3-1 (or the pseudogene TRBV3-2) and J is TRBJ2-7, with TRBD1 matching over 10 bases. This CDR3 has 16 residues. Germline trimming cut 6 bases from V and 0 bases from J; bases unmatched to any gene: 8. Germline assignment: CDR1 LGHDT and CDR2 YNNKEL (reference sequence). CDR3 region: CASRATGGDFSYEQYF. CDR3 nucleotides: TGTGCCAGCAGGGCGACAGGGGGCGATTTCTCCTACGAGCAGTACTTC.

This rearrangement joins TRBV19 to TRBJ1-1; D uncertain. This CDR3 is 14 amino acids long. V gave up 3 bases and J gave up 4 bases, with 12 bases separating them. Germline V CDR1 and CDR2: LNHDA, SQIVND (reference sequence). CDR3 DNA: TGTGCCAGTAGTATTCGGGGATTCAGCACTGAAGCTTTCTTT. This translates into CASSIRGFSTEAFF.

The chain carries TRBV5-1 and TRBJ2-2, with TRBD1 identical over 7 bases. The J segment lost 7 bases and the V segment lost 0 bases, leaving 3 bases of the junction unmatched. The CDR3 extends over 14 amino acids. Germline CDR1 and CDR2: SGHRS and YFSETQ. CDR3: CASSLEGGVGELFF. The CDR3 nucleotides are TGCGCCAGCAGCTTGGAAGGGGGCGTCGGGGAGCTGTTTTTT.

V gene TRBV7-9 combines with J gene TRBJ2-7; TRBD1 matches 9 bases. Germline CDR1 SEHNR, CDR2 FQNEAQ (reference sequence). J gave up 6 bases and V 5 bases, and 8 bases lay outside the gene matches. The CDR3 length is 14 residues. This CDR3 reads CASSPRDRVGEQYF. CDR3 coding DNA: TGTGCCAGCAGCCCAAGGGACAGGGTGGGCGAGCAGTACTTC.

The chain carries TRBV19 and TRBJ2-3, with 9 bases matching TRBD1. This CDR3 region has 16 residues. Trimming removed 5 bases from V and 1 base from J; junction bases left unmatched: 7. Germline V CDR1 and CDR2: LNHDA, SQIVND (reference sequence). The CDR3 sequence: CASSVTGGFGTDTQYF. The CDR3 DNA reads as TGTGCCAGTAGTGTGACAGGGGGTTTCGGCACAGATACGCAGTATTTT.

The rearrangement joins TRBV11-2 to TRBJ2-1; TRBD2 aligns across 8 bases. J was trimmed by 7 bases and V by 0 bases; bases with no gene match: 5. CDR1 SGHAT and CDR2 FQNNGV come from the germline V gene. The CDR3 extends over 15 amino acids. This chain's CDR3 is CASSLDGGRRNEQFF. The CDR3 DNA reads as TGTGCCAGCAGCTTAGATGGCGGGAGGAGGAATGAGCAGTTCTTC.

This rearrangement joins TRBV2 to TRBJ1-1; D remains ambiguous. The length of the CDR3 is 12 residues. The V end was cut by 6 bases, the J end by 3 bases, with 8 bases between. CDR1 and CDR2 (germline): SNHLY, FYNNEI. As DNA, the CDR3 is TGTGCCAGCAGACAGTACGACACTGAAGCTTTCTTT. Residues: CASRQYDTEAFF.

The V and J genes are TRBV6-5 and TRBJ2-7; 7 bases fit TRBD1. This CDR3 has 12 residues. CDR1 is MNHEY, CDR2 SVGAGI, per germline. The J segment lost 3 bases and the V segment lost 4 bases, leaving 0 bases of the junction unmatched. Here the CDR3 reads CASSSGGYEQYF. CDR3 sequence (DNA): TGTGCCAGCAGTTCAGGGGGCTACGAGCAGTACTTC.

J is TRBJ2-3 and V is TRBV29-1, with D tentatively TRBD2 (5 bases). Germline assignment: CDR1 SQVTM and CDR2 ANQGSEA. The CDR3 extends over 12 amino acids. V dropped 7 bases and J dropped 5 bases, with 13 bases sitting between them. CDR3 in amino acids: CSASGWEDTQYF. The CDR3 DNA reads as TGCAGCGCCAGCGGTTGGGAAGATACGCAGTATTTT.

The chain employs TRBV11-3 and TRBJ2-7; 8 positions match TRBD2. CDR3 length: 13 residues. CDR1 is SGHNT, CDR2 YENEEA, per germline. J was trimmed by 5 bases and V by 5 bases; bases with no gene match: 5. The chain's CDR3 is CASSPGLANEQYF. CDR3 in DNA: TGTGCCAGCAGCCCCGGACTAGCTAACGAGCAGTACTTC.

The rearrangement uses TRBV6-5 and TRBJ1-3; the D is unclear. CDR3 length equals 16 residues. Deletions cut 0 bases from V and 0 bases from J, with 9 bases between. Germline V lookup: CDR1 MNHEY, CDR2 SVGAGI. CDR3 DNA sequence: TGTGCCAGCAGTTACTCGAGGGCCAGCTCTGGAAACACCATATATTTT. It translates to CASSYSRASSGNTIYF.

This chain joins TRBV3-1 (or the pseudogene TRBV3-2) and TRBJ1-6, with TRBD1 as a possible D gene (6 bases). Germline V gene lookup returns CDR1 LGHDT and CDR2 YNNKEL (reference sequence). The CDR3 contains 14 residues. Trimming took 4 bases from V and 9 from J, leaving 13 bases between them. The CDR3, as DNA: TGTGCCAGCAGCCGAGGACAGCTAAGTTCACCCCTCCACTTT. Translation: CASSRGQLSSPLHF.

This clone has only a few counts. For the CDR3, the DNA is TGTGCCAGTAGTACATCCGCCCGACAGACCACCGGGGAGCTGTTTTTT. It yields the protein CASSTSARQTTGELFF. The chain combines TRBV19 with TRBJ2-2, with D maybe TRBD1 (5 bases). V was cut by 4 bases and J by 4 bases, with 16 bases left in between. Germline-derived CDR1 and CDR2 are LNHDA and SQIVND (reference sequence). This CDR3 has 16 amino acids.